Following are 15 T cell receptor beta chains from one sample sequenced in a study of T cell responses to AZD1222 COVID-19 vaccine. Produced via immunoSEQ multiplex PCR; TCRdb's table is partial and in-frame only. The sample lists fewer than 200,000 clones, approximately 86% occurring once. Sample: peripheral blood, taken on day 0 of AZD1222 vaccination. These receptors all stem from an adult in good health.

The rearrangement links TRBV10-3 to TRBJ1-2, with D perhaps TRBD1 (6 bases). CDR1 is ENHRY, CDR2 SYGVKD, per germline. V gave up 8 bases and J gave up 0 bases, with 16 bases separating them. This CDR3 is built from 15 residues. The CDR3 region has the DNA TGTGCCATCCATCGACAGGACGCCCCTAACTATGGCTACACCTTC. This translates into CAIHRQDAPNYGYTF.

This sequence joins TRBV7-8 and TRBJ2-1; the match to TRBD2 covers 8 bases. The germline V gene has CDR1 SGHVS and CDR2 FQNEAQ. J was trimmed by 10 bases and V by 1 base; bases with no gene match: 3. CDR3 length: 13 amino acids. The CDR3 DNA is TGTGCCAGCAGCTTAGGTGTAGCGGGGGAGCAGTTCTTC. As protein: CASSLGVAGEQFF.

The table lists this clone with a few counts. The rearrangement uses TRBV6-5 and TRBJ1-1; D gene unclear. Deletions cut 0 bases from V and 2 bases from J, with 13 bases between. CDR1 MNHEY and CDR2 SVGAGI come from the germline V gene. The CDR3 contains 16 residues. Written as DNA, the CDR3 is TGTGCCAGCAGTTACTCGATCGGACCTACTAACACTGAAGCTTTCTTT. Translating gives CASSYSIGPTNTEAFF.

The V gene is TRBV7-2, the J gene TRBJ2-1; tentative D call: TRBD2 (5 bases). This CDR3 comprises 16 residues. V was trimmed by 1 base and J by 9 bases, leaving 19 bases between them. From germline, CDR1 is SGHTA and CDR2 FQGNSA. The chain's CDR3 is CASSLERMGAGGEQFF. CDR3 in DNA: TGTGCCAGCAGCTTAGAGCGGATGGGTGCGGGCGGTGAGCAGTTCTTC.

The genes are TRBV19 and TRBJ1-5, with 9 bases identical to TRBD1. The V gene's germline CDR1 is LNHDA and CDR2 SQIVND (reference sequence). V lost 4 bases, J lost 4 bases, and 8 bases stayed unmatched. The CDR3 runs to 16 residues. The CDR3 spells CASSTARGQGNQPQHF. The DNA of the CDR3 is TGTGCCAGTAGTACCGCTCGTGGACAGGGGAATCAGCCCCAGCATTTT.

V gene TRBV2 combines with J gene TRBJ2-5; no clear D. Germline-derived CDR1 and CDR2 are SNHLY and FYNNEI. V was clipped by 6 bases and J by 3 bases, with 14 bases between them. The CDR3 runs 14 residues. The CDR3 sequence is CASSATPGEETQYF. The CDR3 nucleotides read TGTGCCAGCAGCGCCACCCCCGGAGAAGAGACCCAGTACTTC.

The CDR3 region has the DNA TGTGCCAGCAGCCTCCCGGCACACTATAGCAATCAGCCCCAGCATTTT. Amino acid sequence: CASSLPAHYSNQPQHF. This chain joins TRBV7-8 and TRBJ1-5; D is ambiguous. This CDR3 comprises 16 residues. Germline values: CDR1 SGHVS, CDR2 FQNEAQ. Trimming took off 5 bases at V and 0 bases at J, with 14 bases between the two ends.

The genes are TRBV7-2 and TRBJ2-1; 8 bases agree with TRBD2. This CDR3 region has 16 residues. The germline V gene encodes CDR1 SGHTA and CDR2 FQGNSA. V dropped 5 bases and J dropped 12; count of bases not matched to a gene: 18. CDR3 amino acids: CASSRTGTSSESGQFF. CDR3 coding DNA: TGTGCCAGCAGCCGTACCGGGACTAGTAGTGAGAGTGGGCAGTTCTTC.

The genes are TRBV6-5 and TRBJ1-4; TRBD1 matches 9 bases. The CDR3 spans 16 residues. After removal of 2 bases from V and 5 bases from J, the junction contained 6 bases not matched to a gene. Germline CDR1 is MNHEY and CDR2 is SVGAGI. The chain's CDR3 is CASSYASGTGNEKLFF. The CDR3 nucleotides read TGTGCCAGCAGTTACGCATCCGGGACAGGGAATGAAAAACTGTTTTTT.

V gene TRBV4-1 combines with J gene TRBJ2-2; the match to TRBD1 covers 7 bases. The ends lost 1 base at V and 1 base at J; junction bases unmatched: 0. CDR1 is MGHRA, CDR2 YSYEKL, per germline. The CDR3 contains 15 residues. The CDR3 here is CASSQGTGNTGELFF. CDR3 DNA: TGCGCCAGCAGCCAAGGGACAGGGAACACCGGGGAGCTGTTTTTT.

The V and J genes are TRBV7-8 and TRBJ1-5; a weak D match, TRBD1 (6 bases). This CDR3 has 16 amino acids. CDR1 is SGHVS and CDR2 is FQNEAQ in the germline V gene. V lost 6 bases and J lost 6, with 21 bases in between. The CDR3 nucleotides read TGTGCCAGCAGAAAAACCCGGGGTGAACAGGGTCAGCCCCAGCATTTT. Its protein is CASRKTRGEQGQPQHF.

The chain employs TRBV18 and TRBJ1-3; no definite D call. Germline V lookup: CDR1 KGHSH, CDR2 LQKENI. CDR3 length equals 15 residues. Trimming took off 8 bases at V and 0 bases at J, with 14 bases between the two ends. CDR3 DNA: TGTGCCAGCATTGAGGGTTCTCCCTCTGGAAACACCATATATTTT. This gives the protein CASIEGSPSGNTIYF.

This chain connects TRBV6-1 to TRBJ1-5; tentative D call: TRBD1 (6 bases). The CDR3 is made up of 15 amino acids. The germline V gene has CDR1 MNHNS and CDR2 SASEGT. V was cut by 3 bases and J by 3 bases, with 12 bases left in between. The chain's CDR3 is CASSDRRTDNQPQHF. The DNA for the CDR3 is TGTGCCAGCAGTGATAGGAGGACAGACAATCAGCCCCAGCATTTT.

The CDR3 sequence: CASSPWTGTGYTF. The CDR3 DNA reads TGTGCCAGCTCACCATGGACAGGCACCGGCTACACCTTC. The chain has TRBV18 and TRBJ1-2, with 7 bases aligning to TRBD1. CDR3 length equals 13 residues. The V and J ends lost 2 bases and 8 bases, in that order; junction bases with no gene match: 5. The germline V gene encodes CDR1 KGHSH and CDR2 LQKENI.

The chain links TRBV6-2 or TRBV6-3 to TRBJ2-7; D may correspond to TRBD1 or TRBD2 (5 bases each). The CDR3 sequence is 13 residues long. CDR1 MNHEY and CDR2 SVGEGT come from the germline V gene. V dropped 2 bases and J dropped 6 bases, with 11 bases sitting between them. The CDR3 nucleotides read TGTGCCAGCAGTTACGTCTCAGGGACCGAGCAGTACTTC. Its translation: CASSYVSGTEQYF.